This is a list of T cell receptor beta chains from one sample in a study of a mutant IDH1 vaccine in newly diagnosed glioma. Sequenced by immunoSEQ multiplex PCR; TCRdb stores in-frame clones only, minus some. Here the sample spans approximately 88,000 clones, around 80% being singletons. Source: PBMCs, taken from a glioma patient treated with radiotherapy, temozolomide or both. The receptors come from a man aged 35-49 years with glioma. CDR3s include the opening cysteine and the closing phenylalanine or tryptophan. The D gene is left open where the match is weak. Clone size, where shown, is once, few, many, or a class for clones that have expanded.

d_call	cdr3_length	j_call	clone_size	v_call	cdr3_aa	cdr3_nt
-	15	TRBJ1-2	-	TRBV18	CASSPPAGRGYGYTF	TGTGCCAGCTCACCACCGGCAGGGCGGGGCTATGGCTACACCTTC
TRBD2	15	TRBJ2-7	-	TRBV5-1	CASSLVTGSGNEQYF	TGCGCCAGCAGCTTGGTTACCGGGAGCGGGAACGAGCAGTACTTC
-	14	TRBJ1-1	-	TRBV6-5	CASRLTALNTEAFF	TGTGCCAGCAGATTGACAGCCCTGAACACTGAAGCTTTCTTT
TRBD2	15	TRBJ2-7	-	TRBV5-1	CASSVLAGALYEQYF	TGCGCCAGCAGCGTACTAGCGGGAGCTCTCTACGAGCAGTACTTC
-	17	TRBJ1-5	-	TRBV21-1	CASSKDGGQEPPRPQHF	TGTGCCAGCAGCAAAGACGGGGGACAGGAACCCCCACGGCCCCAGCATTTT
TRBD1	17	TRBJ2-2	few	TRBV6-1	CASRESRDRLNTGELFF	TGTGCCAGCAGGGAATCCCGGGACAGACTGAACACCGGGGAGCTGTTTTTT
-	14	TRBJ2-5	once	TRBV9	CASSVRWDGETQYF	TGTGCCAGCAGCGTAAGGTGGGACGGAGAGACCCAGTACTTC
TRBD2	14	TRBJ2-1	-	TRBV19	CASSQGLAGNEQFF	TGTGCCAGTAGTCAGGGACTAGCGGGGAATGAGCAGTTCTTC
-	16	TRBJ1-1	once	TRBV5-1	CASSSTGTLGNTEAFF	TGCGCCAGCAGCTCTACCGGGACCCTGGGTAACACTGAAGCTTTCTTT
TRBD2	20	TRBJ2-7	-	TRBV10-3	CAISDLQLAGEPMRSYEQYF	TGTGCCATCAGTGACCTACAACTAGCGGGGGAGCCTATGCGCTCCTACGAGCAGTACTTC
-	15	TRBJ1-4	-	TRBV5-5	CASSLFTQSNEKLFF	TGTGCCAGCAGCTTGTTCACTCAATCTAATGAAAAACTGTTTTTT
-	15	TRBJ2-2	-	TRBV4-3	CASSHASANTGELFF	TGCGCCAGCAGCCATGCTAGCGCGAACACCGGGGAGCTGTTTTTT
-	11	TRBJ1-1	few	TRBV29-1	CSVVRATEAFF	TGCAGCGTCGTCAGGGCCACTGAAGCTTTCTTT
-	16	TRBJ2-5	-	TRBV28	CASSYTSGLTGETQYF	TGTGCCAGCAGCTACACCAGTGGACTTACGGGAGAGACCCAGTACTTC
-	15	TRBJ2-1	-	TRBV5-6	CASSFGQFFYNEQFF	TGTGCCAGCAGCTTCGGACAGTTTTTCTACAATGAGCAGTTCTTC
-	13	TRBJ2-1	-	TRBV7-9	CASSTTGLWEQFF	TGTGCCAGCAGTACGACAGGCCTCTGGGAGCAGTTCTTC
-	15	TRBJ1-2	once	TRBV6-5	CASSYSRGVNYGYTF	TGTGCCAGCAGTTACTCGCGAGGGGTTAACTATGGCTACACCTTC
-	15	TRBJ2-2	few	TRBV6-1	CASSEGTPNTGELFF	TGTGCCAGCAGTGAAGGGACACCGAACACCGGGGAGCTGTTTTTT
-	15	TRBJ2-7	-	TRBV7-9	CASSLVTGPSYEQYF	TGTGCCAGCAGCTTAGTAACAGGACCATCCTACGAGCAGTACTTC
TRBD2	17	TRBJ2-1	-	TRBV5-1	CASSLLAGGWVDNEQFF	TGCGCCAGCAGCTTACTAGCGGGAGGATGGGTGGACAATGAGCAGTTCTTC
TRBD2	16	TRBJ2-1	-	TRBV7-8	CASSLVGRGVSDEQFF	TGTGCCAGCAGCTTAGTCGGGCGGGGGGTTAGCGATGAGCAGTTCTTC
-	15	TRBJ2-1	-	TRBV28	CATLSGTALYNEQFF	TGTGCCACTCTTAGCGGGACAGCGCTTTACAATGAGCAGTTCTTC
-	17	TRBJ2-1	-	TRBV11-2	CASSLASGRFEYNEQFF	TGTGCCAGCAGCTTAGCGAGCGGGCGATTTGAATACAATGAGCAGTTCTTC
TRBD2	15	TRBJ2-5	-	TRBV7-2	CASSRKGGIQETQYF	TGTGCCAGCAGCAGGAAGGGAGGGATACAAGAGACCCAGTACTTC
TRBD1	12	TRBJ1-3	-	TRBV30	CACTRGGNTIYF	TGTGCCTGTACCAGGGGGGGAAACACCATATATTTT
-	11	TRBJ1-3	-	TRBV7-2	CATGTGNTIYF	TGTGCCACCGGGACTGGAAACACCATATATTTT
TRBD1	16	TRBJ1-3	-	TRBV5-4	CASSQRTGGSGNTIYF	TGTGCCAGCAGCCAGAGGACAGGGGGCTCTGGAAACACCATATATTTT
-	18	TRBJ1-1	few	TRBV18	CASSPFPGSDGGNTEAFF	TGTGCCAGCTCACCATTTCCGGGATCCGATGGGGGGAACACTGAAGCTTTCTTT
-	12	TRBJ2-7	-	TRBV7-2	CASSPRPYEQYF	TGTGCCAGCAGCCCGAGACCCTACGAGCAGTACTTC
-	15	TRBJ2-1	-	TRBV4-1	CASSPWDGGNNEQFF	TGCGCCAGCAGCCCCTGGGATGGGGGGAACAATGAGCAGTTCTTC
-	13	TRBJ1-2	few	TRBV6-6	CASGSLGGSGYTF	TGTGCCAGCGGGTCCCTGGGGGGGAGTGGCTACACCTTC
TRBD1	14	TRBJ2-7	-	TRBV30	CAWRGPGQGYEQYF	TGTGCCTGGAGGGGACCGGGACAGGGGTACGAGCAGTACTTC
-	12	TRBJ2-1	once	TRBV29-1	CSVNRVSNEQFF	TGCAGCGTAAACAGGGTTTCCAATGAGCAGTTCTTC
TRBD2	13	TRBJ2-1	-	TRBV18	CASSPTLAAEQFF	TGTGCCAGCTCACCTACACTAGCGGCTGAGCAGTTCTTC
-	16	TRBJ2-7	-	TRBV7-2	CASSLRGGQSSYEQYF	TGTGCCAGCAGCCTCCGCGGGGGACAAAGCTCCTACGAGCAGTACTTC
-	14	TRBJ1-2	-	TRBV10-3	CAISDLGGQYGYTF	TGTGCCATCAGTGATTTAGGGGGTCAATATGGCTACACCTTC
-	15	TRBJ2-2	-	TRBV7-6	CASSPGLAVTGELFF	TGTGCCAGCAGCCCCGGTTTAGCGGTCACCGGGGAGCTGTTTTTT
-	15	TRBJ2-3	few	TRBV5-6	CASSAPGLGTDTQYF	TGTGCCAGCAGCGCCCCGGGACTCGGCACAGATACGCAGTATTTT
-	13	TRBJ2-7	-	TRBV7-9	CASSLPPVYEQYF	TGTGCCAGCAGCCTCCCCCCTGTATACGAGCAGTACTTC
TRBD2	15	TRBJ2-7	-	TRBV7-9	CASSWGIAGTYEQYF	TGTGCCAGCAGCTGGGGGATAGCGGGAACCTACGAGCAGTACTTC
-	16	TRBJ1-1	-	TRBV27	CASSQSRALRNTEAFF	TGTGCCAGCAGTCAGTCAAGGGCCTTAAGGAACACTGAAGCTTTCTTT